Shown below are 25 T cell receptor beta chains from a single sample sequenced in a study of shared clonotypes between healthy human individuals (dated by TCRdb to about 2020). The receptor library was made with the immunoSEQ multiplex PCR assay. TCRdb mirrors the immuneACCESS table, restricted to in-frame sequences. Some clones are absent from its copies; in checked studies, under half trace to an unresolved V gene, and the reason for the others is unknown. The sample data list about 490,000 clones, and over 70% of these were observed just once. The ten largest account for about 12% of the sample. Material: PBMCs. The receptor set was obtained from a middle-aged woman in good health. Some clones in this sample may be carry-over from other donors' samples.

The genes are TRBV4-1 and TRBJ2-7, with 9 bases identical to TRBD2. The germline V gene has CDR1 MGHRA and CDR2 YSYEKL. The V segment lost 0 bases and the J segment 3 bases; nucleotides outside the gene matches: 3. The CDR3 runs to 15 residues. The CDR3 loop reads CASSQDLTSGYEQYF. The DNA of the CDR3 is TGCGCCAGCAGCCAAGATTTGACTAGCGGCTACGAGCAGTACTTC.

Worth noting for this clone: A far more abundant clone sits one base away, making this likely a read error. The chain employs TRBV10-2 and TRBJ1-3; D is unclear. Trimming cost V 6 bases and J 0 bases, with 18 bases left between them. The CDR3 sequence is 17 residues long. Germline V CDR1 and CDR2: WSHSY, SAAADI. CDR3 nucleotides: TGCGCCAGCAGCCCCGCCGCCCCGAAAAACTCTGGAAACACCATATATTTT. This codes for CASSPAAPKNSGNTIYF.

This clone was observed a single time. The chain recombines TRBV19 with TRBJ1-1; D perhaps matches TRBD1 (5 bases). This CDR3 has 13 amino acids. Germline V gene data show CDR1 as LNHDA and CDR2 as SQIVND (reference sequence). Trimming removed 6 bases at V and 4 bases at J, with 12 bases between. CDR3 DNA sequence: TGTGCCAGTAGCCTTCAGGGTGGCACTGAAGCTTTCTTT. It yields the protein CASSLQGGTEAFF. The entire variable domain, with the rest obtained from reference TRBV19 and TRBJ1-1, is as follows: DGGITQSPKYLFRKEGQNVTLSCEQNLNHDAMYWYRQDPGQGLRLIYYSQIVNDFQKGDIAEGYSVSREKKESFPLTVTSAQKNPTAFYLCASSLQGGTEAFFGQGTRLTVV.

Concerning this clone itself: The same CDR3 arises from other DNA sequences in this sample as well. The chain has TRBV7-8 and TRBJ2-5; no definite D call. V shed 0 bases and J shed 5 bases, with 4 bases lying between them. Looked up from germline, CDR1 is SGHVS and CDR2 is FQNEAQ. The CDR3 contains 12 residues. As DNA, the CDR3 is TGTGCCAGCAGCTTAGCCAGGGAGACCCAGTACTTC. This codes for CASSLARETQYF.

The chain is built from TRBV28 and TRBJ2-7; 9 bases align to TRBD2. V lost 3 bases and J lost 1; bases outside the gene matches: 1. This CDR3 spans 14 amino acids. Germline loops: CDR1 MDHEN, CDR2 SYDVKM. The CDR3 DNA reads TGTGCCAGCAGTTTCGCGGGAGGGTCCTACGAGCAGTACTTC. Its translation: CASSFAGGSYEQYF.

This clone has a handful of counts. A far bigger clonotype differs at one base, so this is likely a read error. Different DNA sequences within this sample yield the same CDR3. The V call is TRBV4-1, the J call TRBJ1-1, with D hard to call. CDR3 length: 12 residues. Germline V gene lookup returns CDR1 MGHRA and CDR2 YSYEKL. DNA of the CDR3: TGCGCCAGCAGCCTCCCCGGCACTGAAGCTTTCTTC. Encoded protein: CASSLPGTEAFF.

The chain employs TRBV7-9 and TRBJ1-4, with TRBD1 matching over 9 bases. The CDR3 extends over 14 amino acids. Germline values: CDR1 SEHNR, CDR2 FQNEAQ (reference sequence). J was trimmed by 8 bases and V by 3 bases; bases with no gene match: 4. The CDR3 sequence is CASSFGDRAEKLFF. In nucleotides, the CDR3 is TGTGCCAGCAGCTTTGGGGACAGGGCGGAAAAACTGTTTTTT.

Notes on this clone: A read error is the likely source, as a far larger clone sits one nucleotide away. The chain is built from TRBV6-5 and TRBJ2-3, with 12 bases matching TRBD2. The germline V gene encodes CDR1 MNHEY and CDR2 SVGAGI. This CDR3 is built from 15 residues. The CDR3 loop reads CASSFSSGRADTLYF. The CDR3 DNA reads TGTGCCAGCAGTTTCTCTAGCGGGAGGGCAGATACGCTGTATTTT.

In the case of this clone: A far more abundant clone sits one base away, making this likely a read error. This specimen includes other DNA sequences encoding the same CDR3. V is TRBV29-1 and J is TRBJ1-2; TRBD1 is a possible D gene (6 bases). CDR1 and CDR2 (germline): SQVTM, ANQGSEA. Trimming removed 6 bases from V and 8 bases from J, with 25 bases in between. The CDR3 sequence is 15 residues long. Written as DNA, the CDR3 is TGCAGCGTAGCTTATACCTCGGGATGGGGGCAGGGCTACACCTTC. This encodes CSVAYTSGWGQGYTF.

The chain has TRBV7-9 and TRBJ2-1; 7 nucleotides agree with TRBD1. This CDR3 region has 17 residues. The trim removed 0 bases at V and 0 bases at J, leaving 5 bases unmatched. Looked up from germline, CDR1 is SEHNR and CDR2 is FQNEAQ (reference sequence). In nucleotides, the CDR3 is TGTGCCAGCAGCTTAGCACCCGGACAGGACTCCTACAATGAGCAGTTCTTC. It translates to CASSLAPGQDSYNEQFF.

The chain is built from TRBV11-2 and TRBJ2-3; D not resolved. Germline V CDR1 and CDR2: SGHAT, FQNNGV. This CDR3 spans 15 amino acids. V was trimmed by 6 bases and J by 3 bases, leaving 16 bases between them. CDR3 nucleotides: TGTGCCAGCAGTCACTATCGCGGACCTACAGATACGCAGTATTTT. Its protein product is CASSHYRGPTDTQYF.

This chain connects TRBV4-2 to TRBJ2-1, with D hard to call. CDR1 is LGHNA and CDR2 is YNFKEQ in the germline V gene. The CDR3 extends over 15 amino acids. V lost 1 base and J lost 6, with 13 bases in between. The CDR3 region has the DNA TGTGCCAGCAGCCAAGGTCTAGAGAAAGGCAATGAGCAGTTCTTC. Its protein is CASSQGLEKGNEQFF.

As regards this clone: With only one base between it and a far larger clone, this is likely a read error. The CDR3 protein is CASSQIQPQHF. CDR3 DNA sequence: TGTGCCAGCTCACAGATTCAGCCCCAGCATTTT. V usage is TRBV18 and J usage is TRBJ1-5; D gene uncertain. The V gene's germline CDR1 is KGHSH and CDR2 LQKENI. The length of the CDR3 is 11 residues. V was clipped by 4 bases and J by 6 bases, with 4 bases between them.

This chain links TRBV14 with TRBJ2-5; 7 positions match TRBD1. The germline V gene has CDR1 SGHDN and CDR2 FVKESK. The CDR3 runs 14 residues. V lost 4 bases to trimming and J lost 1 base; unmatched junction nucleotides: 3. In nucleotides, the CDR3 is TGTGCCAGCAGCCCCGACAGGGCCCAAGAGACCCAGTACTTC. This sequence encodes CASSPDRAQETQYF.

DNA for the CDR3: TGTGCCAGCAGCTTTGAGCGGGACGGGACCCAGTACTTC. It is translated as CASSFERDGTQYF. The V and J genes are TRBV5-4 and TRBJ2-5; 7 positions agree with TRBD2. The CDR3 spans 13 residues. J was trimmed by 7 bases and V by 2 bases; bases with no gene match: 5. Germline V gene data show CDR1 as SGHNT and CDR2 as YYREEE (reference sequence).

Concerning this clone: At the DNA level, this CDR3 is encoded by other sequences in the same sample as well. The CDR3 is CASSLDTNTEAFF. The DNA for the CDR3 is TGTGCCAGCAGCTTAGATACGAACACTGAAGCTTTCTTT. This rearrangement joins TRBV7-3 to TRBJ1-1, with D unclear. Per germline, CDR1 SGHTA and CDR2 FQGTGA. V lost 2 bases, J lost 1 base, and 5 bases lay in between. The CDR3 consists of 13 residues.

The V gene is TRBV2, the J gene TRBJ2-1; 8 bases align to TRBD2. Germline loops: CDR1 SNHLY, CDR2 FYNNEI. The V segment lost 6 bases and the J segment 4 bases; nucleotides outside the gene matches: 8. The CDR3 extends over 15 amino acids. CDR3 amino acids: CASSPLAGIYNEQFF. Here the CDR3 DNA reads TGTGCCAGCAGCCCGCTAGCGGGTATTTACAATGAGCAGTTCTTC.

V is TRBV6-1 and J is TRBJ2-7; D is ambiguous. The CDR3 has 10 amino acids. The V and J ends lost 5 bases and 4 bases respectively, with 3 bases between them. Germline loops: CDR1 MNHNS, CDR2 SASEGT. CDR3 region: CASSFYEQYF. The CDR3 bases are TGTGCCAGCAGTTTTTACGAGCAGTACTTC.

This rearrangement joins TRBV5-4 to TRBJ2-1, with a possible D match to TRBD2 (6 bases). In germline, CDR1 is SGHNT, CDR2 YYREEE (reference sequence). V dropped 4 bases and J dropped 7 bases, with 15 bases sitting between them. This CDR3 has 14 amino acids. The CDR3 nucleotides are TGTGCCAGCAGCCGGATGGCGGGGAGGAATGAGCAGTTCTTC. Protein sequence: CASSRMAGRNEQFF.

The J gene is TRBJ2-2, the V gene TRBV19; D is unresolved. The CDR3 runs 14 residues. Germline CDR1 reads LNHDA; CDR2 reads SQIVND (reference sequence). Trimming removed 3 bases at V and 1 base at J, with 6 bases between. The DNA for the CDR3 is TGTGCCAGTAGTATCAGTAAGAACACCGGGGAGCTGTTTTTT. It codes for CASSISKNTGELFF.

V gene TRBV25-1 combines with J gene TRBJ2-1, with 8 bases that match TRBD1. V shed 2 bases and J 4 bases; nucleotides not matched to a gene: 7. The germline gives CDR1 MGHDK, CDR2 SYGVNS. The CDR3 consists of 16 residues. The CDR3 DNA reads as TGTGCCAGCAGTGAAATATCAGGGGGCCCGTACAATGAGCAGTTCTTC. Encoded protein: CASSEISGGPYNEQFF. The variable domain in full, with the rest retrieved from reference TRBV25-1 and TRBJ2-1, is EADIYQTPRYLVIGTGKKITLECSQTMGHDKMYWYQQDPGMELHLIHYSYGVNSTEKGDLSSESTVSRIRTEHFPLTLESARPSHTSQYLCASSEISGGPYNEQFFGPGTRLTVL.

In the case of this clone: A far larger clone is one nucleotide away, so this likely arose from a read error. The CDR3 sequence: CASSDLSGHNAGEPFF. The CDR3 nucleotides are TGTGCCAGCAGTGATTTATCAGGACATAACGCCGGGGAGCCGTTTTTT. The rearrangement links TRBV25-1 to TRBJ2-2; D might be TRBD1 or TRBD2, each matching 5 bases. This CDR3 contains 16 residues. Germline V gene sequence: CDR1 MGHDK, CDR2 SYGVNS.

The V gene is TRBV10-3, the J gene TRBJ2-7; the match to TRBD2 covers 11 bases. V was pared by 5 bases and J by 2 bases, with 2 bases of the junction left unmatched. CDR3 length equals 14 residues. CDR1 and CDR2 from the germline V gene are ENHRY and SYGVKD. The CDR3 nucleotides are TGTGCCATCAGTACTAGCGGGAGCACCTACGAGCAGTACTTC. Its translation: CAISTSGSTYEQYF.

This chain joins TRBV4-2 and TRBJ1-5, with 8 bases matching TRBD1. Germline trimming cut 0 bases from V and 5 bases from J; bases unmatched to any gene: 6. Per germline, CDR1 LGHNA and CDR2 YNFKEQ. The CDR3 has 16 amino acids. The CDR3 DNA sequence: TGTGCCAGCAGCCAAGATCAGGGGGCGAATTATCAGCCCCAGCATTTT. It yields the protein CASSQDQGANYQPQHF.

This clone appeared a single time. This chain joins TRBV28 and TRBJ2-1; the match to TRBD2 covers 7 bases. This CDR3 contains 15 residues. CDR1 MDHEN and CDR2 SYDVKM come from the germline V gene. Unmatched junction bases numbered 6, after V lost 2 bases and J lost 5 bases. The CDR3: CASSLGGSRHNEQFF. CDR3 nucleotides: TGTGCCAGCAGTTTAGGCGGGAGTCGCCACAATGAGCAGTTCTTC.